These T cell receptor beta chains were read from a single sample in a study of Graves' ophthalmopathy and Graves' hyperthyroidism. In TCRdb, the multiplex PCR reads were re-called with MiXCR into one record per CDR3 protein. This sample has more than 300,000 distinct CDR3 sequences; 15% to 20% occur once, and the top ten carry 2.4%. Input material: peripheral blood. These TCRs come from an adult woman with stable Graves' hyperthyroidism. Both conserved end residues are part of each CDR3. D genes are given only for firm matches. Clone size is shown for a subset of rows, as once, few, many or a class of expanded clone.

CDR3 protein	CDR3 DNA	clone size	V gene	D gene	J gene
CAISESGTGIYEQYF	TGTGCCATCAGTGAATCCGGGACAGGGATCTACGAGCAGTACTTC	many	TRBV10-3	TRBD1	TRBJ2-7
CASSGGLADYEQYF	TGCGCCAGCAGCGGCGGACTAGCGGACTACGAGCAGTACTTC	many	TRBV5-1	TRBD2	TRBJ2-7
CASSPVQTYDQYF	TGTGCCAGCAGCCCTGTACAGACCTACGATCAGTACTTC	few	TRBV11-2	NA	TRBJ2-7
CASSPRQRGGSNQPQHF	TGTGCCAGCTCACCACGCCAGAGGGGGGGTAGCAATCAGCCCCAGCATTTT	NA	TRBV18	NA	TRBJ1-5
CASSSETRQGIAEAFF	TGTGCCAGCAGTTCCGAAACCCGACAGGGGATCGCTGAAGCTTTCTTT	many	TRBV27	TRBD1	TRBJ1-1
CASSRQGSDYGYTF	TGTGCCAGCAGCCGACAGGGATCGGACTATGGCTACACCTTC	many	TRBV12-3/TRBV12-4	TRBD1	TRBJ1-2
CASSYSDVGSGRTEAFF	TGTGCCAGCAGTTACTCGGACGTCGGGTCCGGGAGGACTGAAGCTTTCTTT	many	TRBV6-2/TRBV6-3	NA	TRBJ1-1
CASSFGPNNQPQHF	TGTGCCAGCAGTTTCGGACCCAACAATCAGCCCCAGCATTTT	many	TRBV27	NA	TRBJ1-5
CASNGRGAEQFF	TGTGCCAGCAACGGACGGGGGGCTGAGCAGTTCTTC	many	TRBV6-2/TRBV6-3	NA	TRBJ2-1
CASLKQVNTEAFF	TGTGCCAGCCTGAAGCAGGTGAACACTGAAGCTTTCTTT	many	TRBV6-1	NA	TRBJ1-1
CASSLFQGLSYEQYF	TGTGCCAGCAGTTTATTCCAGGGGCTCTCCTACGAGCAGTACTTC	NA	TRBV27	NA	TRBJ2-7
CASSYSRREFSYNEQFF	TGTGCCAGCAGTTACTCGAGGCGGGAGTTCTCCTACAATGAGCAGTTCTTC	few	TRBV6-5	TRBD2	TRBJ2-1
CASGLSSSPLHF	TGTGCTAGTGGTTTGAGTTCCTCACCCCTCCACTTT	many	TRBV12-5	NA	TRBJ1-6
CASSEVEGSYEQYF	TGTGCCAGCAGTGAAGTTGAGGGCAGCTACGAGCAGTACTTC	many	TRBV2	NA	TRBJ2-7